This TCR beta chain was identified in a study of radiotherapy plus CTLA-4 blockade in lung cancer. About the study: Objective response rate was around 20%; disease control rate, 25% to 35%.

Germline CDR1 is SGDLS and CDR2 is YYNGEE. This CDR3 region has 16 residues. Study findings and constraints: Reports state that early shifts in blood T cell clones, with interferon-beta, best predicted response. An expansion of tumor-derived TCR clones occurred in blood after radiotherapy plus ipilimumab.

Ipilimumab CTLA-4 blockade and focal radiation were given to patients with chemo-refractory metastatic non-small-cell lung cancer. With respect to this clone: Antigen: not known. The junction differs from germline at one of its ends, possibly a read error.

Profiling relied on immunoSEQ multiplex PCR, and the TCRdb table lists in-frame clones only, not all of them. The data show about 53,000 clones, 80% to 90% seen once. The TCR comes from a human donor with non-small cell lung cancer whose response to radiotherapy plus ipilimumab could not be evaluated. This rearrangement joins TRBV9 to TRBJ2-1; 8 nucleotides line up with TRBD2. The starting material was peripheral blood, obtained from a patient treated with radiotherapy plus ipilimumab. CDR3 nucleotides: TGTGCCAGCAGCGTAACTAGCGGCAGCTCCTGCAATGAGCAGTTCTTC. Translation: CASSVTSGSSCNEQFF.